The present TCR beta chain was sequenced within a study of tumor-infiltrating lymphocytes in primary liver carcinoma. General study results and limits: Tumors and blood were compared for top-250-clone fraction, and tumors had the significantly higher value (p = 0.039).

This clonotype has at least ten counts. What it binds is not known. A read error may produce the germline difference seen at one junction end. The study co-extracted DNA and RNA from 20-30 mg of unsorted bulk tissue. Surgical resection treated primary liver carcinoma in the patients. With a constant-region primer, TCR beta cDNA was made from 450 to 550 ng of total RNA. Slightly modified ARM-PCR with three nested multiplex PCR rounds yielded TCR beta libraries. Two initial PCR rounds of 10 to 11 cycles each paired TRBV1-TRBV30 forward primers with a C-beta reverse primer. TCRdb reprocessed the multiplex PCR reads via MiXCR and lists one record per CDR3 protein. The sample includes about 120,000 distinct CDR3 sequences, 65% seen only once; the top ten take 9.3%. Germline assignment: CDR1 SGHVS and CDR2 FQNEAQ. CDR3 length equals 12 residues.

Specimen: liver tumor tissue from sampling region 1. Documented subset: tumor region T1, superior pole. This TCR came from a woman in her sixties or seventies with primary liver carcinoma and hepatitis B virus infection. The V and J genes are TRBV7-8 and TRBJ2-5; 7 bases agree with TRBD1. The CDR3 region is CASSIGTESQYF. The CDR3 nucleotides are TGTGCCAGCAGCATAGGGACAGAGTCCCAGTACTTC.